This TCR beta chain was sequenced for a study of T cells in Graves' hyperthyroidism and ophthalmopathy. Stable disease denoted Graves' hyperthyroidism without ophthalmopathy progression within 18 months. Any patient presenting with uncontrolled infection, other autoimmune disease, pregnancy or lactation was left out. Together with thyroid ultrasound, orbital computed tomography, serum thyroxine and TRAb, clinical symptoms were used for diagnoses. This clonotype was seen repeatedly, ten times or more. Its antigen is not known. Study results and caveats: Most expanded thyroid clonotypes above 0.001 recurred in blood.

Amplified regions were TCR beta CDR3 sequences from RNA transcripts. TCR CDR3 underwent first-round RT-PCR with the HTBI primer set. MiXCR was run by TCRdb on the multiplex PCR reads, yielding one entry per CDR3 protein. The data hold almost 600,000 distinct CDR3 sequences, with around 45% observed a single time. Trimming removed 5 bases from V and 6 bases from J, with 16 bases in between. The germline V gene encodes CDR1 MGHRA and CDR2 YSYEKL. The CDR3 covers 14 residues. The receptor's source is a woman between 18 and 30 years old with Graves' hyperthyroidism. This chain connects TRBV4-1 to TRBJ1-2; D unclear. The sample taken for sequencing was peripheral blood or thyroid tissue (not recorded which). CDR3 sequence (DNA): TGCGCCAGCAGCACCATTGACTCGAGGGATGGCTACACCTTC. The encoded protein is CASSTIDSRDGYTF.